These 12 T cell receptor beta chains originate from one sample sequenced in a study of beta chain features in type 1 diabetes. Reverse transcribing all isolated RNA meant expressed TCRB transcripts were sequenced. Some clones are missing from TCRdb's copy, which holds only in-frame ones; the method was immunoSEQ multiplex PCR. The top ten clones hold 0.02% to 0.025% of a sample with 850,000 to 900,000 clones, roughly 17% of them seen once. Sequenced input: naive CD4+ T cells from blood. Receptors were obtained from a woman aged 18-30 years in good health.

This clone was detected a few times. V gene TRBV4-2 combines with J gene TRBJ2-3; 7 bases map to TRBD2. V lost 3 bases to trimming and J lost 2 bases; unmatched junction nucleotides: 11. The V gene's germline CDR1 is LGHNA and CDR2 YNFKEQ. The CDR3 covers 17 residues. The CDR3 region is CASSQETSDVYTDTQYF. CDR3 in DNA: TGTGCCAGCAGCCAGGAAACTAGCGACGTATACACAGATACGCAGTATTTT.

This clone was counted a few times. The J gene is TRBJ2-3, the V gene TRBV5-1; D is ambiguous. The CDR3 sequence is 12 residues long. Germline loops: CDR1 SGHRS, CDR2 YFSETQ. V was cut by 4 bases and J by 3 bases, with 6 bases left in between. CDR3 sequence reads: CASSKRTDTQYF. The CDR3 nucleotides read TGCGCCAGCAGCAAACGAACAGATACGCAGTATTTT.

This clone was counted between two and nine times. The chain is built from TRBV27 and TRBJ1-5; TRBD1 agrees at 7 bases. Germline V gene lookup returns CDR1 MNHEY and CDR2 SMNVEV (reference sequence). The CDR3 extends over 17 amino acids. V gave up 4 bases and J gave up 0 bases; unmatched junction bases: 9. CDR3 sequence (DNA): TGTGCCAGCAGTTCCGAATCGACAGGGAATAGCAATCAGCCCCAGCATTTT. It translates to CASSSESTGNSNQPQHF.

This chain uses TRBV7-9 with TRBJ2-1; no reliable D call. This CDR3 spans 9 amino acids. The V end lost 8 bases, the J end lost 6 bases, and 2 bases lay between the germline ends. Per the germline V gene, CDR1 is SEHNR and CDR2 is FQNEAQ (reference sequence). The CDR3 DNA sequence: TGTGCCAGCCCCAATGAGCAGTTCTTC. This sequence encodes CASPNEQFF.

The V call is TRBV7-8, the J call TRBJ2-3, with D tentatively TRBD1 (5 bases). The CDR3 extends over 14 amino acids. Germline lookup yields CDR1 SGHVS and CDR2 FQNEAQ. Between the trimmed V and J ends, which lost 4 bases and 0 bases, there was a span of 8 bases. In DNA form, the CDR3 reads TGTGCCAGCAGCTGGCGGACAAGCACAGATACGCAGTATTTT. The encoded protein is CASSWRTSTDTQYF.

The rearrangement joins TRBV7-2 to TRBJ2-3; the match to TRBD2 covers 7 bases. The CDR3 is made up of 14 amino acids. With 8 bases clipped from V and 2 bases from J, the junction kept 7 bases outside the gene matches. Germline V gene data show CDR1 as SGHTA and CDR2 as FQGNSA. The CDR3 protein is CASGLDRFTDTQYF. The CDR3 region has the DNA TGTGCCAGCGGACTAGACCGCTTCACAGATACGCAGTATTTT.

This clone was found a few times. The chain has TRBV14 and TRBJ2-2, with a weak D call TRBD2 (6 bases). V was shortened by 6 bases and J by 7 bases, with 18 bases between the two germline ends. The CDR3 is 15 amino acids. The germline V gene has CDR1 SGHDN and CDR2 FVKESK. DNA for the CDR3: TGTGCCAGCAGTTTCGGGGGAGTTCCGTTCGGGGAGCTGTTTTTT. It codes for CASSFGGVPFGELFF.

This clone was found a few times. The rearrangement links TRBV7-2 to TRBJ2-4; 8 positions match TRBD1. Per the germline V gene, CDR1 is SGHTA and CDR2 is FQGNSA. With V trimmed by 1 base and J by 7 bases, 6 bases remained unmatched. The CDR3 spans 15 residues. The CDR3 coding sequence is TGTGCCAGCAGCTTAGACTTGGCAGGGGGCAACATTCAGTACTTC. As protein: CASSLDLAGGNIQYF.

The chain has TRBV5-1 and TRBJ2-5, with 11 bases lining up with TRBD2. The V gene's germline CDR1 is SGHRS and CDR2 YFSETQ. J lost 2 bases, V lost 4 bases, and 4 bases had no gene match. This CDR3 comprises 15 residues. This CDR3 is CASSARLAGQETQYF. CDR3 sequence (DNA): TGCGCCAGCAGCGCACGACTAGCGGGGCAAGAGACCCAGTACTTC.

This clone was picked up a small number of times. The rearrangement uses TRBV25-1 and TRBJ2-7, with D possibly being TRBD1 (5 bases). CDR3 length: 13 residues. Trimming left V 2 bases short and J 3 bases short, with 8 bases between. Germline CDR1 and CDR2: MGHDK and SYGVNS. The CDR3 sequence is CASSEAGNYEQYF. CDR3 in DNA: TGTGCCAGCAGTGAAGCAGGGAACTACGAGCAGTACTTC.

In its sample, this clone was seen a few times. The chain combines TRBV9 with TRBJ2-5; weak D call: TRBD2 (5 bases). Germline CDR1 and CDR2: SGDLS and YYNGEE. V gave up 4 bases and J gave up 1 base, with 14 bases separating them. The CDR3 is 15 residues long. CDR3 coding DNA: TGTGCCAGCAGCAGCCGGACTGGCAGCCAAGAGACCCAGTACTTC. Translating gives CASSSRTGSQETQYF.

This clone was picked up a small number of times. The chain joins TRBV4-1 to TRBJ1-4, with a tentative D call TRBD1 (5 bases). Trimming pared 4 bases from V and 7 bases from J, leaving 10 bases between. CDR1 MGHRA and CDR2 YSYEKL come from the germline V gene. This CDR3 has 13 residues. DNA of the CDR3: TGCGCCAGCAGCCTATTAGACAGTGAAAAACTGTTTTTT. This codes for CASSLLDSEKLFF.